This TCR beta chain was recovered during a study of T cell responses to AZD1222 COVID-19 vaccine (dated by TCRdb to the early 2020s). Concerning the study at large: A total of just over 230 trial participants underwent TCR sequencing, of whom about 200 had received two doses of AZD1222 and some 26 had received two doses of the MenACWY control vaccine. Trial participants were enrolled into age subgroups of 18-55, 56-69 and 70-plus years, which contained about 150, 27 and 61 TCR-sequenced participants, respectively. Overall study outcomes, separate from this receptor: Nearly half of unique spike-specific TCRs reportedly recognized epitopes outside regions mutated in the B.1.351 and B.1.1.7 variants. A significant rise in spike-specific TCR breadth and depth was observed after two AZD1222 doses relative to day 0 and relative to MenACWY recipients. Vaccine-associated CD4 TCRs spanned the whole spike protein, with dominant responses in regions 160-218 and 743-854. In the small 56-69-year group, the increase in depth fell short of significance, most likely because of low power. Conclusions about previously exposed vaccinees are limited because only six or seven AZD1222 recipients were SARS-CoV-2 seropositive at baseline. Because no day 14 peak-response samples were available, repertoires were characterized only after the peak T cell response. Most participants were white British and females outnumbered males, and the authors suggested that clonal diversity may have been underestimated.

Taken with the paper, the label for time point translates to: about 28 days (+/-7) after the second vaccine dose. AZD1222 recipients whose second dose came at about 4 weeks and those whose second dose came at about 12 weeks were combined into one group, since spike-specific TCR depth and breadth did not differ between the two schedules. Vaccinee samples were obtained from the UK trials COV001 and COV002, which included a single-blind randomized controlled phase 2/3 trial of AZD1222 (ChAdOx1 nCoV-19) in healthy adults. For TCRbeta chain sequencing, PBMC samples from trial participants were taken at day 0 and at day 28 after the second dose. From the cysteine up to the phenylalanine, the CDR3 has a length of 14 residues. Solely the CDR3 DNA is kept, with 42 bases framed from the first base. The junction shows trimming of 6 bases on V and 7 bases on J, and the gene matches do not reach 8 bases of it. CDR1 and CDR2 are read off the germline V gene (reference sequence) as LNHDA and SQIVND.

About this clone itself: The target of this receptor is not known. No quality values exist for individual bases; no much larger clone is one base distant.

The CDR3 regions of human TCRbeta chains were analyzed by immunosequencing. In the paper's pipeline: TCRs in the repertoires were compared against a reference library of SARS-CoV-2-specific TCRs that had been generated with the MIRA antigen-specificity platform. Breadth was defined as the fraction of unique TCRs that were SARS-CoV-2-associated. Depth was defined as the fraction of total T cells that were SARS-CoV-2-associated. Each spike-specific TCR was assigned to its reactive spike region and to a CD4 or CD8 class using the MIRA data. Log10-transformed breadth and depth values were compared by one-way ANOVA with Sidak's multiple comparisons tests. TCRdb took this table from immuneACCESS and kept in-frame rearrangements with V and J called. Such tables lack part of the clones; where checked against another copy, unresolved V genes explain under half of the gap, and the rest is unexplained. From that table come the V and J calls and clone size; the DNA was used to work out D and trimming. The sample yields about 120,000 clones; 70% to 85% were counted once. Roughly a quarter of the sample belongs to the ten largest clones.

This receptor chain uses TRBV19 and TRBJ1-2, with TRBD1 identical over 10 junction bases. The receptor was isolated from an adult who received the AZD1222 COVID-19 vaccine. The sample consisted of peripheral blood, taken 28 days after the second AZD1222 dose. The DNA is as follows: TGTGCCAGTAGGCCCCGGGACAGGGGTTCTGGCTACACCTTC. Translated, this is CASRPRDRGSGYTF.